A single sample gave rise to the 30 T cell receptor beta chains below, sequenced in a study of T cell responses to AZD1222 COVID-19 vaccine. Data came from immunoSEQ multiplex PCR; TCRdb stores just in-frame clones and leaves some out. The top ten hold less than 4% of the sample, which has 150,000 to 200,000 clones, approximately 90% seen once. The source was peripheral blood, collected 28 days after the second dose of the MenACWY control vaccine. These receptors were taken from an adult who received the MenACWY meningococcal vaccine as a control.

In the case of this clone: In the same sample, other DNA sequences code for this CDR3. The rearrangement links TRBV3-1 (or the pseudogene TRBV3-2) to TRBJ2-7; maybe TRBD2 (5 bases). CDR3 length: 11 amino acids. Trimming cost V 3 bases and J 7 bases, with 7 bases left between them. Germline V CDR1 and CDR2: LGHDT, YNNKEL (reference sequence). The CDR3 protein is CASSQRREQYF. The CDR3 DNA reads as TGTGCCAGCAGCCAGAGGAGGGAGCAGTACTTC.

The V call is TRBV6-5, the J call TRBJ2-7, with a tentative D call TRBD1 (6 bases). The CDR3 covers 14 residues. Germline values: CDR1 MNHEY, CDR2 SVGAGI. V was clipped by 8 bases and J by 0 bases, with 14 bases between them. The CDR3 here is CASRTRDTSYEQYF. In nucleotides, the CDR3 is TGTGCCAGCCGAACCCGGGACACCTCCTACGAGCAGTACTTC.

This clone was recorded once. CDR3 nucleotide sequence: TGTGCCAGCAGTAAAGACAGGGCGGTGGGTGAAGCTTTCTTT. Translation: CASSKDRAVGEAFF. This chain connects TRBV6-2 or TRBV6-3 to TRBJ1-1; 7 nucleotides match TRBD1. Germline lookup yields CDR1 MNHEY and CDR2 SVGEGT. The CDR3 consists of 14 residues. V lost 5 bases, J lost 7 bases, and 10 bases stayed unmatched.

The rearrangement joins TRBV29-1 to TRBJ2-7, with TRBD2 identical over 10 bases. The CDR3 consists of 15 residues. CDR1 is SQVTM and CDR2 is ANQGSEA in the germline V gene. J gave up 2 bases and V 1 base, and 5 bases lay outside the gene matches. The CDR3 sequence: CSVEVPAGGPYEQYF. CDR3 in DNA: TGCAGCGTTGAAGTACCAGCGGGAGGGCCCTACGAGCAGTACTTC.

The chain couples TRBV7-9 to TRBJ1-3; TRBD1 is a possible D gene (5 bases). Trimming left V 5 bases short and J 0 bases short, with 17 bases between. Germline V lookup: CDR1 SEHNR, CDR2 FQNEAQ (reference sequence). CDR3 length: 17 residues. Written as DNA, the CDR3 is TGTGCCAGCAGCCCTACAGGAGCGCCCTTCTCTGGAAACACCATATATTTT. Its protein product is CASSPTGAPFSGNTIYF.

The chain joins TRBV7-9 to TRBJ1-5; D possibly corresponds to TRBD1 (5 bases). Germline lookup yields CDR1 SEHNR and CDR2 FQNEAQ (reference sequence). Trimming stripped 5 bases from V and 7 bases from J, with 12 bases between. There are 13 residues in the CDR3. The CDR3 nucleotides are TGTGCCAGCAGCCGGGTGGGGGGACAGCCCCAGCATTTT. Protein sequence: CASSRVGGQPQHF.

The chain is built from TRBV10-3 and TRBJ1-6; TRBD1 agrees at 7 bases. J lost 7 bases, V lost 0 bases, and 0 bases had no gene match. CDR1 and CDR2 (germline): ENHRY, SYGVKD. The CDR3 runs 14 residues. The CDR3 protein is CAISESTGNSPLHF. Here the CDR3 DNA reads TGTGCCATCAGTGAGTCGACAGGGAATTCACCCCTCCACTTT.

The chain has TRBV30 and TRBJ2-5; D perhaps matches TRBD2 (5 bases). The CDR3 consists of 14 residues. V was cut by 7 bases and J by 4 bases, with 19 bases left in between. The germline CDR1 and CDR2 sequences are GTSNPN and SVGIG (reference sequence). The CDR3 coding sequence is TGTGCCTCGATGGGAGCCCTGTCTCGAGAGACCCAGTACTTC. Translated, it gives CASMGALSRETQYF.

The DNA for the CDR3 is TGTGCCAGCAGCGGGTGGGAAGGCCTAAATTCACCCCTCCACTTT. Residues: CASSGWEGLNSPLHF. The genes are TRBV9 and TRBJ1-6; no definite D call. Germline lookup yields CDR1 SGDLS and CDR2 YYNGEE. This CDR3 has 15 residues. The V end lost 3 bases, the J end lost 7 bases, and 14 bases lay between the germline ends.

The rearrangement joins TRBV6-5 to TRBJ2-1, with 9 bases aligning to TRBD2. There are 15 residues in the CDR3. Germline V gives CDR1 MNHEY, CDR2 SVGAGI. With V trimmed by 5 bases and J by 6 bases, 8 bases remained unmatched. The DNA for the CDR3 is TGTGCCAGCAGTCGCGTAGCGGGAGCGACCAATGAGCAGTTCTTC. This translates into CASSRVAGATNEQFF.

The chain couples TRBV12-3 or TRBV12-4 to TRBJ1-4; D remains unclear. V was trimmed by 8 bases and J by 4 bases, leaving 11 bases between them. This CDR3 contains 13 residues. CDR3 residues: CASERSRNEKLFF. CDR3 DNA sequence: TGTGCCAGCGAGAGGTCACGTAATGAAAAACTGTTTTTT.

A single count supports this clone. The V and J genes are TRBV18 and TRBJ2-7; D might be TRBD2 (5 bases). The V end was cut by 0 bases, the J end by 4 bases, with 16 bases between. Germline-derived CDR1 and CDR2 are KGHSH and LQKENI. The CDR3 is 16 amino acids. CDR3 sequence: CASSPPAGRESYEQYF. CDR3 coding DNA: TGTGCCAGCTCACCACCCGCGGGCCGCGAGTCTTACGAGCAGTACTTC.

J is TRBJ1-1 and V is TRBV9, with D possibly matching TRBD1 (5 bases). V shed 0 bases and J shed 4 bases, with 13 bases lying between them. Germline V gene data show CDR1 as SGDLS and CDR2 as YYNGEE. The CDR3 is made up of 15 amino acids. The CDR3 DNA reads TGTGCCAGCAGCGTAGCTGGGGCGAGCGGCACTGAAGCTTTCTTT. Protein: CASSVAGASGTEAFF.

The chain carries TRBV6-5 and TRBJ1-5, with a tentative D call TRBD1 (6 bases). The CDR3 extends over 14 amino acids. The germline V gene has CDR1 MNHEY and CDR2 SVGAGI. Trimming took 4 bases from V and 0 from J, leaving 7 bases between them. In nucleotides, the CDR3 is TGTGCCAGCAGTTTAGGGGGTAGCAATCAGCCCCAGCATTTT. It encodes CASSLGGSNQPQHF.

The chain uses TRBV5-4 and TRBJ2-6; TRBD2 is a possible D gene (5 bases). The CDR3 extends over 15 amino acids. Per germline, CDR1 SGHNT and CDR2 YYREEE (reference sequence). V was pared by 2 bases and J by 2 bases, with 8 bases between. CDR3 in DNA: TGTGCCAGCAGCTTCGGGGTCGCTGGGGCCAACGTCCTGACTTTC. Protein: CASSFGVAGANVLTF.

This chain uses TRBV5-5 with TRBJ1-3; D possibly corresponds to TRBD1 (6 bases). V lost 0 bases and J 0 bases, leaving 13 bases between the germline ends. The CDR3 has 17 residues. Germline CDR1 and CDR2: SGHKS and YYEKEE (reference sequence). CDR3: CASSLVGGLSSGNTIYF. The CDR3 bases are TGTGCCAGCAGCTTGGTAGGGGGATTGAGCTCTGGAAACACCATATATTTT.

The genes are TRBV9 and TRBJ1-2, with a weak D call TRBD1 (6 bases). Germline values: CDR1 SGDLS, CDR2 YYNGEE. The CDR3 is 14 amino acids. Trimming took off 0 bases at V and 4 bases at J, with 10 bases between the two ends. DNA of the CDR3: TGTGCCAGCAGCGTAGACAGGGTTTTCTATGGCTACACCTTC. Its protein is CASSVDRVFYGYTF.

The rearrangement links TRBV19 to TRBJ2-3; the D is unclear. V lost 1 base to trimming and J lost 4 bases, with 12 bases between them. This CDR3 has 15 residues. The germline CDR1 and CDR2 sequences are LNHDA and SQIVND (reference sequence). The CDR3 bases are TGTGCCAGTAGTATAGTAACCCACAGAGCAGATACGCAGTATTTT. Its protein product is CASSIVTHRADTQYF.

The chain employs TRBV7-2 and TRBJ1-5, with unresolved D. Per germline, CDR1 SGHTA and CDR2 FQGNSA. V dropped 1 base and J dropped 7 bases, with 14 bases sitting between them. This CDR3 region has 15 residues. CDR3 residues: CASSLETIGFQPQHF. DNA for the CDR3: TGTGCCAGCAGCTTAGAGACCATTGGGTTCCAGCCCCAGCATTTT.

The sample holds one count of this clone. The J gene is TRBJ2-7, the V gene TRBV7-2, with D hard to call. In germline, CDR1 is SGHTA, CDR2 FQGNSA. V gave up 5 bases and J gave up 2 bases, with 10 bases separating them. The CDR3 consists of 13 residues. The CDR3 DNA reads TGTGCCAGCAGCATTCAGACCACCTACGAGCAGTACTTC. Its protein product is CASSIQTTYEQYF.

V is TRBV4-3 and J is TRBJ2-5; tentative D call: TRBD2 (6 bases). Germline assignment: CDR1 LGHNA and CDR2 YSLEER. The CDR3 is 17 amino acids. V was pared by 1 base and J by 2 bases, with 17 bases between. The CDR3 region has the DNA TGCGCCAGCAGCCAAGGGACGGGCGCGGGATTGCAAGAGACCCAGTACTTC. Its translation: CASSQGTGAGLQETQYF.

The rearrangement uses TRBV6-6 and TRBJ2-3; a possible D gene is TRBD2 (6 bases). This CDR3 is built from 16 residues. Germline V CDR1 and CDR2: MNHNY, SVGAGI (reference sequence). V dropped 2 bases and J dropped 2 bases, with 14 bases sitting between them. CDR3 residues: CASSYAGNTVTDTQYF. In nucleotides, the CDR3 is TGTGCCAGCAGTTACGCGGGAAACACGGTCACAGATACGCAGTATTTT.

The rearrangement uses TRBV3-1 (or the pseudogene TRBV3-2) and TRBJ1-1, with a tentative D call TRBD1 (6 bases). CDR3 size: 13 residues. Per germline, CDR1 LGHDT and CDR2 YNNKEL (reference sequence). Between the trimmed V and J ends, which lost 5 bases and 1 base, there was a span of 8 bases. CDR3 bases: TGTGCCAGCAGCGGGACATGGAACACTGAAGCTTTCTTT. Protein product: CASSGTWNTEAFF.

The chain combines TRBV27 with TRBJ2-7, with a tentative D call TRBD1 (5 bases). This CDR3 is built from 15 residues. CDR1 and CDR2 from the germline V gene are MNHEY and SMNVEV (reference sequence). V was pared by 1 base and J by 3 bases, with 13 bases between. DNA for the CDR3: TGTGCCAGCAGTTTATATCCAGGGCGGTACTACGAGCAGTACTTC. Translated, it gives CASSLYPGRYYEQYF.

The gene calls are TRBV30 and TRBJ1-2, with TRBD1 matching 7 bases. CDR1 is GTSNPN, CDR2 SVGIG, per germline (reference sequence). After removal of 3 bases from V and 3 bases from J, the junction contained 1 base not matched to a gene. The length of the CDR3 is 12 residues. CDR3 in DNA: TGTGCCTGGAGCGACAGGGACTATGGCTACACCTTC. Translation: CAWSDRDYGYTF.

V usage is TRBV10-3 and J usage is TRBJ2-3, with 8 bases fitting TRBD1. Germline CDR1 reads ENHRY; CDR2 reads SYGVKD. The CDR3 is 16 residues long. V shed 4 bases and J 0 bases; nucleotides not matched to a gene: 6. The CDR3 spells CAISVAGGVSTDTQYF. The DNA of the CDR3 is TGTGCCATCAGTGTTGCAGGGGGCGTCAGCACAGATACGCAGTATTTT.

The J gene is TRBJ2-7, the V gene TRBV28; TRBD2 aligns across 7 bases. There are 16 residues in the CDR3. Per the germline V gene, CDR1 is MDHEN and CDR2 is SYDVKM. Unmatched junction bases numbered 11, after V lost 6 bases and J lost 0 bases. The CDR3 DNA reads as TGTGCCAGCAGAAGCCCCCAGACTAGCTCCTCCTACGAGCAGTACTTC. Translation gives CASRSPQTSSSYEQYF.

This clone came up once. V is TRBV27 and J is TRBJ2-1; possibly TRBD1 for D (5 bases). Germline loops: CDR1 MNHEY, CDR2 SMNVEV (reference sequence). V was cut by 2 bases and J by 5 bases, with 13 bases left in between. This CDR3 spans 15 amino acids. CDR3 residues: CASSLRGYQDNEQFF. DNA for the CDR3: TGTGCCAGCAGTTTAAGGGGCTATCAGGACAATGAGCAGTTCTTC.

The genes are TRBV4-2 and TRBJ1-3, with a possible D match to TRBD1 (6 bases). CDR1 is LGHNA and CDR2 is YNFKEQ in the germline V gene. The V and J ends lost 4 bases and 0 bases respectively, with 22 bases between them. This CDR3 spans 19 amino acids. Written as DNA, the CDR3 is TGTGCCAGCAGCCTAAACCCCCGGGACACCACAATCTCTGGAAACACCATATATTTT. Its protein is CASSLNPRDTTISGNTIYF.

A single count supports this clone. The chain combines TRBV18 with TRBJ1-5; maybe TRBD1 (5 bases). Trimming stripped 3 bases from V and 0 bases from J, with 6 bases between. The CDR3 runs 14 residues. Germline CDR1 and CDR2: KGHSH and LQKENI. In nucleotides, the CDR3 is TGTGCCAGCTCACCCGACAGTAGCAATCAGCCCCAGCATTTT. The encoded protein is CASSPDSSNQPQHF.